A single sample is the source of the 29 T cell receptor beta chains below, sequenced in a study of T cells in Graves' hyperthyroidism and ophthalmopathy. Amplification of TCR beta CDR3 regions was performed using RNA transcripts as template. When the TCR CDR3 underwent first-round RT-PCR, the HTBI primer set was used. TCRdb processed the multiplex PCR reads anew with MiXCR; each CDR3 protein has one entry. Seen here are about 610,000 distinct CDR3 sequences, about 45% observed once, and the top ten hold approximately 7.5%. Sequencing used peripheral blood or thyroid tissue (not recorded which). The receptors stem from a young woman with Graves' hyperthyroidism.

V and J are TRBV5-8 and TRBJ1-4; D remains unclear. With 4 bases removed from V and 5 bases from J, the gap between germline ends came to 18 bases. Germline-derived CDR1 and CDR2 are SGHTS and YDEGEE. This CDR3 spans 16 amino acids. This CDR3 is CASSETSGNYNEKLFF. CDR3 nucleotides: TGTGCCAGCAGCGAGACTAGCGGGAACTACAATGAAAAACTGTTTTTT.

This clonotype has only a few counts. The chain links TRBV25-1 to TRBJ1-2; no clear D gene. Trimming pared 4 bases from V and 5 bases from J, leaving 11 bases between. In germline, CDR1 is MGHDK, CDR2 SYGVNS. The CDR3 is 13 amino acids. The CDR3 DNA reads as TGTGCCAGCAGTGGACTCGTGGGATATGGCTACACCTTC. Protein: CASSGLVGYGYTF.

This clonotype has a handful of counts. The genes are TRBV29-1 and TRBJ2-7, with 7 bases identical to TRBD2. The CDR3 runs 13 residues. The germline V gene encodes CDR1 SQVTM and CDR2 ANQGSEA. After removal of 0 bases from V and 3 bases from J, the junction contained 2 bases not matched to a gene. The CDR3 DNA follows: TGCAGCGTTGAAGATCGCGGGAGCTACGAGCAGTACTTC. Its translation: CSVEDRGSYEQYF.

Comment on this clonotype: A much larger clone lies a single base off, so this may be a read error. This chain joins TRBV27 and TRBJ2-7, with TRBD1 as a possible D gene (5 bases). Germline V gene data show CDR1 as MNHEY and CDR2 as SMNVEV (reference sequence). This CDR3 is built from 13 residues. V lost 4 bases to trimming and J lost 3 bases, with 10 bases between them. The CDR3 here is CASSSTGHYEQYF. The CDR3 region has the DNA TGTGCCAGCAGTTCCACAGGCCACTACGAGCAGTACTTC.

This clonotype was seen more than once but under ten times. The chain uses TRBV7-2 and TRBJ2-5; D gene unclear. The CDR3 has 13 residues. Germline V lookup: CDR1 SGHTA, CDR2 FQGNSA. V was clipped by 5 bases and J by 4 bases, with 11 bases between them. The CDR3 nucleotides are TGTGCCAGCAGCCTCCTTGGGGTAGAGACCCAGTACTTC. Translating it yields CASSLLGVETQYF. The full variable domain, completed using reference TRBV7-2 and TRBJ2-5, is GAGVSQSPSNKVTEKGKDVELRCDPISGHTALYWYRQSLGQGLEFLIYFQGNSAPDKSGLPSDRFSAERTGGSVSTLTIQRTQQEDSAVYLCASSLLGVETQYFGPGTRLLVL.

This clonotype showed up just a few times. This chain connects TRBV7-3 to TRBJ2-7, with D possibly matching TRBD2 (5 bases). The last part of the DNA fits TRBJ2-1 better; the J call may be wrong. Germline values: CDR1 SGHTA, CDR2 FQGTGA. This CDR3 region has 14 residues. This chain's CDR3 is CASSIGPRGNEQFF. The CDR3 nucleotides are TGTGCCAGCAGTATCGGACCACGGGGCAATGAGCAGTTCTTC.

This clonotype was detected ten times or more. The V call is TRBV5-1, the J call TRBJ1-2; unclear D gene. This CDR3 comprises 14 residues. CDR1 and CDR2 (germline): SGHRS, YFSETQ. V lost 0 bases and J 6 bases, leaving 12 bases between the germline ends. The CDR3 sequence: CASSLDLVTNGYTF. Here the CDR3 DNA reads TGCGCCAGCAGCTTGGATCTCGTAACTAATGGCTACACCTTC.

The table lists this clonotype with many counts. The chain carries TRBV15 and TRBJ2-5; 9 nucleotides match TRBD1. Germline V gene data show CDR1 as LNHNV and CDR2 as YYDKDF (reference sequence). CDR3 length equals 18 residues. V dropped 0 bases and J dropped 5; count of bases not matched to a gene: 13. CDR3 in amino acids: CATSRDPSPDRGGETQYF. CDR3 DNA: TGTGCCACCAGCAGAGATCCTTCCCCGGACAGGGGAGGGGAGACCCAGTACTTC.

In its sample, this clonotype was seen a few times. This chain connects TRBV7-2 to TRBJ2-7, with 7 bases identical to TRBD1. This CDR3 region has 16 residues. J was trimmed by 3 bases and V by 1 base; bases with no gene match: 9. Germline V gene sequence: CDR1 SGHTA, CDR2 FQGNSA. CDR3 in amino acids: CASSLGSGQSYYEQYF. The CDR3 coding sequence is TGTGCCAGCAGCTTAGGTTCGGGACAGAGTTACTACGAGCAGTACTTC.

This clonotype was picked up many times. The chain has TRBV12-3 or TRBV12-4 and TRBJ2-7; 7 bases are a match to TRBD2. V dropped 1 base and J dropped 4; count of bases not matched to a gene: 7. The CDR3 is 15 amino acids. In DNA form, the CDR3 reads TGTGCCAGCAGTTTAGATGGGGGAGGGCCTTACGAGCAGTACTTC. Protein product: CASSLDGGGPYEQYF.

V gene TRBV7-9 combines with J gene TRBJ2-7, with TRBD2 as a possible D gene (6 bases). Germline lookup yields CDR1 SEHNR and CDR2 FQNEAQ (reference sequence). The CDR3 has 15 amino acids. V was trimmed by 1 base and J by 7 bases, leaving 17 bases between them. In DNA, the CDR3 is TGTGCCAGCAGCTTAGAGGGGCAGGGAGGCGATGAGCAGTACTTC. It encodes CASSLEGQGGDEQYF. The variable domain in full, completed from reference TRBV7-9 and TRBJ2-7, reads DTGVSQNPRHKITKRGQNVTFRCDPISEHNRLYWYRQTLGQGPEFLTYFQNEAQLEKSRLLSDRFSAERPKGSFSTLEIQRTEQGDSAMYLCASSLEGQGGDEQYFGPGTRLTVT.

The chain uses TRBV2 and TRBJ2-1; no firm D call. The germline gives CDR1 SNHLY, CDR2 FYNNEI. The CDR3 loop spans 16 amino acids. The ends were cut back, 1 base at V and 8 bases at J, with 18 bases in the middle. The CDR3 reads CASSEGFYSRADEQFF. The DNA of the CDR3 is TGTGCCAGCAGTGAAGGGTTTTATTCACGGGCGGATGAGCAGTTCTTC. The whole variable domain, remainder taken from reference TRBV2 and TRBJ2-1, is EPEVTQTPSHQVTQMGQEVILRCVPISNHLYFYWYRQILGQKVEFLVSFYNNEISEKSEIFDDQFSVERPDGSNFTLKIRSTKLEDSAMYFCASSEGFYSRADEQFFGPGTRLTVL.

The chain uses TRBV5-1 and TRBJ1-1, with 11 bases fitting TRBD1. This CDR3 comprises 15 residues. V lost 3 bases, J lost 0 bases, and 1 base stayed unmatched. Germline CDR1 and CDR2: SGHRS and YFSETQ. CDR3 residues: CASSWGQGVNTEAFF. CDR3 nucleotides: TGCGCCAGCAGCTGGGGACAGGGGGTGAACACTGAAGCTTTCTTT.

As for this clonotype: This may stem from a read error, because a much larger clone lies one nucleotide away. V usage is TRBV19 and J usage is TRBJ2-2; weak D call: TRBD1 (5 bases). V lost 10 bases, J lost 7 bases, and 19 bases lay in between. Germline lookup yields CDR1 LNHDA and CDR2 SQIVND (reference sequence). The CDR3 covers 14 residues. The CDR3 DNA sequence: TGTGCCACCCAGCCCACAGGAGACATCGGGGAGCTGTTTTTT. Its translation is CATQPTGDIGELFF.

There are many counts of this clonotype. The CDR3 spells CATSDHGTGGMDGYTF. In nucleotides, the CDR3 is TGTGCCACCAGTGACCACGGGACAGGGGGTATGGATGGCTACACCTTC. The V and J genes are TRBV24-1 and TRBJ1-2; TRBD1 aligns across 11 bases. V was clipped by 4 bases and J by 6 bases; unmatched bases: 9. This CDR3 has 16 residues. Germline V lookup: CDR1 KGHDR, CDR2 SFDVKD.

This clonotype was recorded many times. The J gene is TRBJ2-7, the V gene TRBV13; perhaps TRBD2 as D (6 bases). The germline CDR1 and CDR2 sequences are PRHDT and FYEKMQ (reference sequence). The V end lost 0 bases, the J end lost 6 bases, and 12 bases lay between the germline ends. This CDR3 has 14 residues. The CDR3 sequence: CASSLGGGASEQYF. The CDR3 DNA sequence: TGTGCCAGCAGCTTAGGGGGGGGAGCTAGCGAGCAGTACTTC.

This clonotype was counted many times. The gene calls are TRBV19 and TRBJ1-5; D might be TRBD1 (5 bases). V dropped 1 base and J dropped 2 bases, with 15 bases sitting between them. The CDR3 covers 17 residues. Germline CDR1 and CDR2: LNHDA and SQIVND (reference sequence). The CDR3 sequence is CASSIGGRPGGNQPQHF. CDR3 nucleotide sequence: TGTGCCAGTAGTATAGGGGGCAGGCCTGGGGGCAATCAGCCCCAGCATTTT. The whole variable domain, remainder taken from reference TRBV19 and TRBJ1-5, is DGGITQSPKYLFRKEGQNVTLSCEQNLNHDAMYWYRQDPGQGLRLIYYSQIVNDFQKGDIAEGYSVSREKKESFPLTVTSAQKNPTAFYLCASSIGGRPGGNQPQHFGDGTRLSIL.

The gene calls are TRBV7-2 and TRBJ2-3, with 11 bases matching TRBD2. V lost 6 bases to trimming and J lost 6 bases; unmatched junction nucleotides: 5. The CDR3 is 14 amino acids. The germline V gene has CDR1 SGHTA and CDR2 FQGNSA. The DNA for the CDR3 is TGTGCCAGCAGGGTAGCGGGAGGGCCCGATACGCAGTATTTT. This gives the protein CASRVAGGPDTQYF.

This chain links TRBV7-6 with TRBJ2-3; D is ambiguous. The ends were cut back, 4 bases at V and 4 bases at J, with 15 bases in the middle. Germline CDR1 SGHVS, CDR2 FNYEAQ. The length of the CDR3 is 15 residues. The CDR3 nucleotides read TGTGCCAGCAGCTCCCCCTCCTCGGGCTCAGATACGCAGTATTTT. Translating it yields CASSSPSSGSDTQYF.

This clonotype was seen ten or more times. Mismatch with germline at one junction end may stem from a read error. Here the CDR3 DNA reads TGTGCCGGTAGTCCGGGACGGACGGATCAGCCCCAGCATTTT. It encodes CAGSPGRTDQPQHF. The chain has TRBV19 and TRBJ1-5; tentatively, D is TRBD1 (5 bases). The CDR3 spans 14 residues. In germline, CDR1 is LNHDA, CDR2 SQIVND (reference sequence).

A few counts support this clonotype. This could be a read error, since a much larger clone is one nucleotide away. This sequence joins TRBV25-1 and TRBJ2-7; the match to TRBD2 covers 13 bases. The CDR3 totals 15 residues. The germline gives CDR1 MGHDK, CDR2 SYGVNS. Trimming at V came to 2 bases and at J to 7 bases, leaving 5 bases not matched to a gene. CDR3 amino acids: CASSEVTSGRNEQYF. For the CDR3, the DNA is TGTGCCAGCAGTGAAGTGACTAGCGGGAGGAATGAGCAGTACTTC.

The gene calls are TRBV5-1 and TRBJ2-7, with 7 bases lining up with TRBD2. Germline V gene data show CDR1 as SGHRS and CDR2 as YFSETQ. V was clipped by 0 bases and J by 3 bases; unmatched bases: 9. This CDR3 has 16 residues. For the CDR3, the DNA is TGCGCCAGCAGCTTGGCGCTTTTAGCGGGTATCTACGAGCAGTACTTC. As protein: CASSLALLAGIYEQYF.

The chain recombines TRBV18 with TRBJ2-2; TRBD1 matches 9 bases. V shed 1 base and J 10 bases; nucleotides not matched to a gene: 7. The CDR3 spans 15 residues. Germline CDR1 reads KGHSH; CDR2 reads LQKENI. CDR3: CASSPRGQGSEELFF. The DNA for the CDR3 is TGTGCCAGCTCACCACGGGGACAGGGCTCCGAGGAGCTGTTTTTT. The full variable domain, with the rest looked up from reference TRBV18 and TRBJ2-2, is NAGVMQNPRHLVRRRGQEARLRCSPMKGHSHVYWYRQLPEEGLKFMVYLQKENIIDESGMPKERFSAEFPKEGPSILRIQQVVRGDSAAYFCASSPRGQGSEELFFGEGSRLTVL.

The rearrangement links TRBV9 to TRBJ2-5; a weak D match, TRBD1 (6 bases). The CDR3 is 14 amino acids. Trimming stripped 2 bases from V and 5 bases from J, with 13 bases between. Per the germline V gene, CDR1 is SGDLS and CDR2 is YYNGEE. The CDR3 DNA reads TGTGCCAGCAGCGTTGTGGGGGCGGAGGAGACCCAGTACTTC. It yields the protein CASSVVGAEETQYF.

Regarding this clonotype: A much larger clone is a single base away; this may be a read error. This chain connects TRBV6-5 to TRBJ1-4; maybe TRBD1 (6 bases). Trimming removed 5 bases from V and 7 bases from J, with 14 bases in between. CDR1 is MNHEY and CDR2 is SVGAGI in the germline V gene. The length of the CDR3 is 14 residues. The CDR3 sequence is CASSVGGGGEKLFF. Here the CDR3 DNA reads TGTGCCAGCAGTGTGGGTGGGGGCGGTGAAAAACTGTTTTTT.

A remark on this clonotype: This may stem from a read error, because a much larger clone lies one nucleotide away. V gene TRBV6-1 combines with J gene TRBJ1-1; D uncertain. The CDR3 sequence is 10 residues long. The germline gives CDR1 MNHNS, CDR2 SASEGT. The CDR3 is CVSSYCKAFF. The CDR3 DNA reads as TGTGTCAGCAGTTACTGTAAAGCTTTCTTT.

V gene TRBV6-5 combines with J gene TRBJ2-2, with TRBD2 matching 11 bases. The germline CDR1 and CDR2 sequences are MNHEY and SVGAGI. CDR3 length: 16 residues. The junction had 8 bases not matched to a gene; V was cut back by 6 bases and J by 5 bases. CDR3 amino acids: CASSPSGRSWTGELFF. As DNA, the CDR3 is TGTGCCAGCAGCCCTAGCGGGAGGAGTTGGACCGGGGAGCTGTTTTTT.

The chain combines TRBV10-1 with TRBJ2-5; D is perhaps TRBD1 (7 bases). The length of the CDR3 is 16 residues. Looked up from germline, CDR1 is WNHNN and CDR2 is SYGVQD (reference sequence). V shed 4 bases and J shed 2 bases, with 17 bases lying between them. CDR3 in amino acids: CASSGGPRDRQETQYF. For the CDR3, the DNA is TGCGCCAGCAGTGGGGGTCCGCGGGACAGACAAGAGACCCAGTACTTC.

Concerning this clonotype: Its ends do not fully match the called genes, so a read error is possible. For the CDR3, the DNA is TGTGCCAGCAGCTTAATGCCCGGGGACAACGTCCTGACTTTC. Encoded protein: CASSLMPGDNVLTF. This chain uses TRBV7-9 with TRBJ2-6; tentative D call: TRBD2 (5 bases). CDR3 length equals 14 residues. Germline CDR1 reads SEHNR; CDR2 reads FQNEAQ (reference sequence).